This TCR beta chain was profiled in a study of technical replicates of blood from four donors. This table comes from immunoSEQ multiplex PCR, and its TCRdb copy is limited to in-frame clones, with some not included. The sample shows tens of thousands of clones, nearly 98% of them seen only once. Sequencing was done on a sample of T cells isolated from PBMCs. This sequence originates from a human donor in good health.

CDR3 amino acids: CAWEAGTGVTGELFF. The CDR3 DNA reads TGTGCCTGGGAAGCCGGGACAGGGGTAACCGGGGAGCTGTTTTTT. This rearrangement joins TRBV30 to TRBJ2-2; TRBD1 agrees at 10 bases. The germline CDR1 and CDR2 sequences are GTSNPN and SVGIG (reference sequence). V dropped 5 bases and J dropped 5; count of bases not matched to a gene: 8. This CDR3 is 15 amino acids long.